Listed here is a single T cell receptor (beta chain). Its antigen remains unidentified. The record originates from a study of shared clonotypes between healthy human individuals. Whole-study findings and limits: The researchers took only blood, and tissue repertoires probably look different. The study generally estimated greater richness for naive than memory subsets.

CD8 cells regarded as naive lacked CD45RO, were positively chosen for CCR7, and omitted terminally differentiated effector memory CD45RA+ cells. Only in-frame clones appear in the TCRdb table, and some are missing; sequencing was by immunoSEQ multiplex PCR. The data contain under 2,000,000 clones, about 95% of them seen just once; the ten biggest clones take up more than 0.9%. Germline V gene sequence: CDR1 SGHRS, CDR2 YFSETQ. CDR3 size: 16 residues. The J segment lost 2 bases and the V segment lost 4 bases, leaving 5 bases of the junction unmatched. The sample taken for sequencing was naive CD8+ T cells sorted from blood. The chain joins TRBV5-1 to TRBJ2-3; TRBD2 matches at 12 bases. The source is a man aged 18 to 35 in good health. The CDR3 coding sequence is TGCGCCAGCAGCATCCGACTAGCGGGGGTCACAGATACGCAGTATTTT. Translation: CASSIRLAGVTDTQYF.